This TCR beta chain was observed in a study of pediatric ulcerative colitis. A word on this clone: Its antigen is as yet unknown.

The study's findings and limits: Ulcerative colitis patients shared more blood-rectal clones than controls. All ulcerative colitis patients, but no controls, carried a couple of rectal clonotypes.

One to two pinch biopsies were taken from the rectum during colonoscopy. The V end lost 8 bases, the J end lost 4 bases, and 11 bases lay between the germline ends. Germline CDR1 is ENHRY and CDR2 is SYGVKD. The CDR3 is made up of 12 amino acids. The assay was run at survey level. Some clones are missing from TCRdb's copy, which holds only in-frame ones; the method was immunoSEQ multiplex PCR. The table has over 20,000 clones, around 64% seen once; the top ten hold around 16%. The sample was gut tissue. J is TRBJ1-2 and V is TRBV10-3; the D is unclear. The TCR originated in a boy under 18 with severe ulcerative colitis. CDR3 residues: CAIQSSSYGYTF. In DNA, the CDR3 is TGTGCCATCCAAAGTTCCAGCTATGGCTACACCTTC.